What follows describes a single T cell receptor beta chain. This sample is part of a study of blood T cell repertoires in COVID-19. Study summary: The origin of the acute and convalescent COVID-19 samples was the United States, Italy and Spain. T cells, B-cell-depleted T cells, or PBMCs supplied cDNA or gDNA.

The authors' processing: Amplifying reference gene primers gave estimates of nucleated cell counts. This table comes from immunoSEQ multiplex PCR, and its TCRdb copy is limited to in-frame clones, with some not included. V and J calls and clone size are as listed in that table; D and trimming were resolved from the DNA. The data contain 120,000 or so clones, around 87% of them singletons. The CDR3 spans 12 residues. Per germline, CDR1 LNHDA and CDR2 SQIVND (reference sequence). Trimming left V 3 bases short and J 7 bases short, with 9 bases between. Specimen: peripheral blood. The chain carries TRBV19 and TRBJ1-1; D not resolved. This sequence originates from a woman in her sixties with acute or convalescent COVID-19. CDR3 residues: CASSIAAGEAFF. The CDR3 nucleotides are TGTGCCAGTAGTATCGCCGCAGGTGAAGCTTTCTTT.